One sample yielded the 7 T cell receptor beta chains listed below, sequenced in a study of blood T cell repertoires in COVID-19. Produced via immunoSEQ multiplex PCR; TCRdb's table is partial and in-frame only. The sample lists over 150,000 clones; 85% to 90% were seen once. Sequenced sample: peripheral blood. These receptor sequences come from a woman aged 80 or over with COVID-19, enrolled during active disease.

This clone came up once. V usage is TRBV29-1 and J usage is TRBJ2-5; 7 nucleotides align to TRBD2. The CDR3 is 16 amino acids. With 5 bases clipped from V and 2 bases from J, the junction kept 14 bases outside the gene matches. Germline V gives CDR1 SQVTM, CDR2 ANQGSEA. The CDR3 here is CSVTSAAGASQETQYF. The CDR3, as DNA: TGCAGCGTTACCAGCGCGGCGGGAGCCTCTCAAGAGACCCAGTACTTC.

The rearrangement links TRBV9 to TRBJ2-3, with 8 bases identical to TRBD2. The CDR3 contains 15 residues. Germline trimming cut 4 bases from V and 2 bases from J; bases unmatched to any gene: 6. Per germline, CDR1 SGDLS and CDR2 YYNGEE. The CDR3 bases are TGTGCCAGCAGCAGAAGACTAGCGAACACAGATACGCAGTATTTT. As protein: CASSRRLANTDTQYF.

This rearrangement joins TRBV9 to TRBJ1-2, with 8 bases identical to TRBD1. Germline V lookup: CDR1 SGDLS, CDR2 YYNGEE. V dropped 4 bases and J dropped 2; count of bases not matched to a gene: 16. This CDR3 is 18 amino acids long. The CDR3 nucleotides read TGTGCCAGCAGCCCCTCACTTACAGAGGACAGGGTGAACTATGGCTACACCTTC. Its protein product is CASSPSLTEDRVNYGYTF.

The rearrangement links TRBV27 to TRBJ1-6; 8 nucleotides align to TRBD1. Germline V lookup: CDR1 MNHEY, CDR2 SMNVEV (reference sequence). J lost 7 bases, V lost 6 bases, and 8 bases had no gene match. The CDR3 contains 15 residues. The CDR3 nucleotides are TGTGCCAGCAGGTTGGGACAGGTCGCCAATTCACCCCTCCACTTT. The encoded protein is CASRLGQVANSPLHF.

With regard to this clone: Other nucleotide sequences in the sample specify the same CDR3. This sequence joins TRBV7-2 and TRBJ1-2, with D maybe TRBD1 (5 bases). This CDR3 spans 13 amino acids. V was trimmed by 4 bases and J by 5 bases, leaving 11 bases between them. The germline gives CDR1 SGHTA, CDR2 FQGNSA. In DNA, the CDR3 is TGTGCCAGCAGCTCTACGGGGGGTTATGGCTACACCTTC. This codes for CASSSTGGYGYTF.

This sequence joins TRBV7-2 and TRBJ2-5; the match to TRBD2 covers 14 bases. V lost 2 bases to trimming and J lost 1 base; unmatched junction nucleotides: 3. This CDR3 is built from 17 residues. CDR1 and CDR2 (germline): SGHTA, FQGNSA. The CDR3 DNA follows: TGTGCCAGCAGCTTAATGGGACTAGCGGGAGTCCAAGAGACCCAGTACTTC. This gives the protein CASSLMGLAGVQETQYF.

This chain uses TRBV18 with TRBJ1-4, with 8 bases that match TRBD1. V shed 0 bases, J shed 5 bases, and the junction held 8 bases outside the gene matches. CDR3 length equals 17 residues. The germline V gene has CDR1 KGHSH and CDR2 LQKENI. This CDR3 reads CASSPPVGQGLNEKLFF. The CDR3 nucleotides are TGTGCCAGCTCACCACCGGTCGGACAGGGTCTAAATGAAAAACTGTTTTTT.